This TCR beta chain was sequenced for a study of identical twins. Study-level results: The study reached conclusions through statistical analysis that was cross-sectional, not following the same donors. Monozygotic twin pairs showed more out-of-frame TCR alpha sharing than models estimated. Partly confounded zero-insertion analyses could result from invariant MAIT and iNKT cells.

CDR3 length equals 14 residues. Trimming at V came to 6 bases and at J to 4 bases, leaving 9 bases not matched to a gene. Germline loops: CDR1 ENHRY, CDR2 SYGVKD. With respect to this clonotype: Its antigen is not identified.

A universal primer site was created by template switching, with the cDNA bearing unique molecular identifiers. TCRdb recomputed calls from the 5' RACE reads with MiXCR, one row per CDR3 protein. The sample carries roughly 630,000 distinct CDR3 sequences, under 8.5% recorded once. The sample was also reused in another study, on yellow fever vaccine responses in identical twins.

Sequencing was done on a sample of PBMCs. The clonotype comes from a young woman in good health. The genes are TRBV10-3 and TRBJ2-7; TRBD1 matches at 7 bases. This CDR3 is CAISATGVLYEQYF. Here the CDR3 DNA reads TGTGCCATCAGCGCAACAGGGGTTTTATACGAGCAGTACTTC.